These 26 T cell receptor beta chains were sequenced from one sample in a study of T cells in Graves' hyperthyroidism and ophthalmopathy. Amplified TCR beta CDR3 regions came from RNA transcripts. The HTBI set primed first-round TCR CDR3 RT-PCR. Each CDR3 protein gets one entry after TCRdb re-called the multiplex PCR reads with MiXCR. The table lists 400,000 or so distinct CDR3 sequences, roughly 15% of them singletons. The sequenced material came from blood. The receptor set was obtained from a woman in her sixties or seventies with Graves' ophthalmopathy.

This clonotype was recorded at least ten times. The chain combines TRBV20-1 with TRBJ2-5; perhaps TRBD1 as D (6 bases). Deletions cut 8 bases from V and 2 bases from J, with 15 bases between. Germline lookup yields CDR1 DFQATT and CDR2 SNEGSKA (reference sequence). The CDR3 is made up of 13 amino acids. The chain's CDR3 is CSSPGQRQETQYF. CDR3 nucleotides: TGCAGTTCGCCTGGACAGAGGCAAGAGACCCAGTACTTC.

Ten or more counts support this clonotype. This chain joins TRBV28 and TRBJ2-7; 10 nucleotides match TRBD1. Germline-derived CDR1 and CDR2 are MDHEN and SYDVKM. This CDR3 contains 13 residues. V lost 7 bases to trimming and J lost 4 bases; unmatched junction nucleotides: 4. Here the CDR3 reads CASTTGGAYEQYF. The CDR3 nucleotides are TGTGCCAGCACGACAGGGGGCGCGTACGAGCAGTACTTC.

This clonotype was observed at least ten times. The rearrangement joins TRBV2 to TRBJ1-1; no reliable D call. The germline gives CDR1 SNHLY, CDR2 FYNNEI. V dropped 6 bases and J dropped 0 bases, with 14 bases sitting between them. This CDR3 is 15 amino acids long. The CDR3 spells CASSSLRMVNTEAFF. The CDR3 DNA is TGTGCCAGCAGCTCCCTAAGGATGGTGAACACTGAAGCTTTCTTT. The complete variable domain, with remaining parts taken from reference TRBV2 and TRBJ1-1, reads EPEVTQTPSHQVTQMGQEVILRCVPISNHLYFYWYRQILGQKVEFLVSFYNNEISEKSEIFDDQFSVERPDGSNFTLKIRSTKLEDSAMYFCASSSLRMVNTEAFFGQGTRLTVV.

In this sample, this clonotype turned up many times. The chain uses TRBV28 and TRBJ1-1, with TRBD1 matching 8 bases. CDR1 MDHEN and CDR2 SYDVKM come from the germline V gene. CDR3 length equals 15 residues. Losses at the gene ends were 8 bases for V and 0 bases for J; bases not matched to a gene: 8. This chain's CDR3 is CASRRTGMVNTEAFF. DNA of the CDR3: TGTGCCAGCCGACGGACAGGGATGGTGAACACTGAAGCTTTCTTT.

This clonotype was observed many times. The chain combines TRBV28 with TRBJ2-5; the match to TRBD2 covers 9 bases. The V gene's germline CDR1 is MDHEN and CDR2 SYDVKM. With V trimmed by 3 bases and J by 5 bases, 13 bases remained unmatched. The CDR3 covers 17 residues. Here the CDR3 DNA reads TGTGCCAGCAGTTTTACGGCGAGCGGGAGGTTAAAGGAGACCCAGTACTTC. This sequence encodes CASSFTASGRLKETQYF. Full variable domain (remainder filled in from reference TRBV28 and TRBJ2-5): DVKVTQSSRYLVKRTGEKVFLECVQDMDHENMFWYRQDPGLGLRLIYFSYDVKMKEKGDIPEGYSVSREKKERFSLILESASTNQTSMYLCASSFTASGRLKETQYFGPGTRLLVL.

The CDR3 nucleotides are TGTGCCACCAGTGATCACGGCGTCAAGTGGCTGAACACTGAAGCTTTCTTT. Translated, it gives CATSDHGVKWLNTEAFF. The rearrangement joins TRBV24-1 to TRBJ1-1; unclear D gene. The germline V gene encodes CDR1 KGHDR and CDR2 SFDVKD. This CDR3 is built from 17 residues. Trimming removed 3 bases from V and 0 bases from J, with 16 bases in between.

This clonotype was seen at least ten times. The CDR3 loop is CSARDALAGMAEQYF. The CDR3, as DNA: TGCAGTGCTAGAGATGCCCTAGCGGGAATGGCCGAGCAGTACTTC. The chain combines TRBV20-1 with TRBJ2-7, with 9 bases lining up with TRBD2. This CDR3 has 15 residues. Germline assignment: CDR1 DFQATT and CDR2 SNEGSKA (reference sequence). V shed 0 bases, J shed 6 bases, and the junction held 9 bases outside the gene matches.

This clonotype was seen many times. The chain carries TRBV12-3 or TRBV12-4 and TRBJ1-2; TRBD1 might be the D (6 bases). This CDR3 comprises 15 residues. Between the trimmed V and J ends, which lost 2 bases and 4 bases, there was a span of 14 bases. This CDR3 reads CASSLNRAHPYGYTF. CDR3 DNA: TGTGCCAGCAGTTTAAACAGGGCCCATCCCTATGGCTACACCTTC.

This clonotype turned up a few times. This chain uses TRBV6-1 with TRBJ2-4; D might be TRBD1 (8 bases). Germline loops: CDR1 MNHNS, CDR2 SASEGT. The V gene lost 5 bases and the J gene lost 8 bases, with 19 bases spanning the gap. CDR3 length: 15 amino acids. The DNA of the CDR3 is TGTGCCAGCAGTCCAAGGACAGGGAGGGGAGACATTCAGTACTTC. Translated, it gives CASSPRTGRGDIQYF.

This clonotype was seen many times. The CDR3 loop reads CSARTSGSSNTGELFF. CDR3 coding DNA: TGCAGTGCCCGGACTAGCGGGAGTTCCAACACCGGGGAGCTGTTTTTT. The V gene is TRBV20-1, the J gene TRBJ2-2; 13 bases align to TRBD2. The germline gives CDR1 DFQATT, CDR2 SNEGSKA (reference sequence). The V and J ends lost 6 bases and 2 bases, in that order; junction bases with no gene match: 6. The CDR3 totals 16 residues.

This clonotype was recorded at least ten times. The V call is TRBV20-1, the J call TRBJ1-1; D possibly corresponds to TRBD1 (5 bases). V was trimmed by 0 bases and J by 0 bases, leaving 14 bases between them. There are 16 residues in the CDR3. Per germline, CDR1 DFQATT and CDR2 SNEGSKA (reference sequence). The CDR3 DNA reads TGCAGTGCTAGAGATCCGTTGGCAGGGTTGAACACTGAAGCTTTCTTT. It is translated as CSARDPLAGLNTEAFF.

This clonotype was detected only a few times. CDR3 coding DNA: TGTGCCAGCAGTTACTCGAGTGAGCTAGCGGGAGAGCAGTACTTC. Translated: CASSYSSELAGEQYF. The chain has TRBV6-5 and TRBJ2-7; 9 bases agree with TRBD2. Germline values: CDR1 MNHEY, CDR2 SVGAGI. This CDR3 has 15 amino acids. J lost 7 bases, V lost 0 bases, and 7 bases had no gene match.

This clonotype has at least ten counts. V gene TRBV5-5 combines with J gene TRBJ2-7, with TRBD2 matching 9 bases. After removal of 6 bases from V and 0 bases from J, the junction contained 4 bases not matched to a gene. The CDR3 is 14 residues long. CDR1 is SGHKS, CDR2 YYEKEE, per germline (reference sequence). The CDR3 bases are TGTGCCAGCAAGTTTAGCGGGAGCTCCTACGAGCAGTACTTC. It encodes CASKFSGSSYEQYF.

In its sample, this clonotype was seen many times. This chain connects TRBV2 to TRBJ2-2; D not certain. Germline V CDR1 and CDR2: SNHLY, FYNNEI. Trimming took off 4 bases at V and 1 base at J, with 10 bases between the two ends. The length of the CDR3 is 15 residues. This CDR3 reads CASSVLQLNTGELFF. For the CDR3, the DNA is TGTGCCAGCAGTGTGTTACAATTGAACACCGGGGAGCTGTTTTTT.

The chain uses TRBV5-1 and TRBJ1-2; tentatively, D is TRBD1 (5 bases). The CDR3 has 16 residues. Germline CDR1 SGHRS, CDR2 YFSETQ. Trimming took off 4 bases at V and 0 bases at J, with 16 bases between the two ends. DNA for the CDR3: TGCGCCAGCAGCCCCGAGATGGGGCAGTCTAACTATGGCTACACCTTC. It encodes CASSPEMGQSNYGYTF.

The rearrangement joins TRBV19 to TRBJ2-3, with a weak D call TRBD1 (6 bases). Germline CDR1 LNHDA, CDR2 SQIVND (reference sequence). This CDR3 region has 17 residues. The V gene lost 7 bases and the J gene lost 3 bases, with 23 bases spanning the gap. CDR3: CASTPLLGQKGTDTQYF. Written as DNA, the CDR3 is TGTGCCAGTACCCCACTCCTCGGACAGAAAGGGACAGATACGCAGTATTTT. Complete variable domain (other parts from reference TRBV19 and TRBJ2-3): DGGITQSPKYLFRKEGQNVTLSCEQNLNHDAMYWYRQDPGQGLRLIYYSQIVNDFQKGDIAEGYSVSREKKESFPLTVTSAQKNPTAFYLCASTPLLGQKGTDTQYFGPGTRLTVL.

This rearrangement joins TRBV2 to TRBJ1-2; D perhaps matches TRBD1 (6 bases). V was pared by 4 bases and J by 4 bases, with 13 bases between. In germline, CDR1 is SNHLY, CDR2 FYNNEI. This CDR3 is 14 amino acids long. The CDR3 bases are TGTGCCAGCAGTGCGGGGGACATTGGCTATGGCTACACCTTC. Amino acid sequence: CASSAGDIGYGYTF.

This clonotype has ten or more counts. This rearrangement joins TRBV6-2 or TRBV6-3 to TRBJ2-1, with a tentative D call TRBD2 (6 bases). The V end lost 0 bases, the J end lost 0 bases, and 12 bases lay between the germline ends. The CDR3 contains 17 residues. CDR1 and CDR2 from the germline V gene are MNHEY and SVGEGT. CDR3: CASSYSVSGSSYNEQFF. DNA of the CDR3: TGTGCCAGCAGTTACTCGGTTAGCGGCAGCTCCTACAATGAGCAGTTCTTC.

The chain links TRBV6-1 to TRBJ1-1; D is possibly TRBD1 (6 bases). CDR3 length equals 14 residues. Germline V gene data show CDR1 as MNHNS and CDR2 as SASEGT. Trimming left V 7 bases short and J 3 bases short, with 15 bases between. DNA of the CDR3: TGTGCCAGCACCACACACAGGGTTTACACTGAAGCTTTCTTT. Residues: CASTTHRVYTEAFF.

Note on this clonotype: Being one base from a much bigger clone, this may be a read error. This chain joins TRBV10-1 and TRBJ2-7; 7 bases fit TRBD2. The CDR3 extends over 15 amino acids. V shed 0 bases, J shed 2 bases, and the junction held 4 bases outside the gene matches. Germline CDR1 reads WNHNN; CDR2 reads SYGVQD (reference sequence). The CDR3 here is CASSESLAAPYEQYF. In DNA form, the CDR3 reads TGCGCCAGCAGTGAGTCCCTAGCGGCTCCCTACGAGCAGTACTTC.

This clonotype has ten or more counts. CDR3 protein: CASSPSRGTYEQYF. The CDR3 DNA is TGTGCCAGCTCGCCCAGCAGGGGGACCTACGAGCAGTACTTC. The gene calls are TRBV18 and TRBJ2-7, with TRBD1 matching over 7 bases. Germline CDR1 reads KGHSH; CDR2 reads LQKENI. The CDR3 has 14 residues. V trimming: 6 bases; J trimming: 2 bases; junction bases outside the gene matches: 7.

Regarding this clonotype: A much larger clone sits a single nucleotide away, making a read error possible. V is TRBV29-1 and J is TRBJ2-1, with TRBD2 matching over 7 bases. Germline V gene sequence: CDR1 SQVTM, CDR2 ANQGSEA. CDR3 length equals 13 residues. The junction had 8 bases not matched to a gene; V was cut back by 4 bases and J by 8 bases. Here the CDR3 reads CSVARGGVYEQFF. DNA of the CDR3: TGCAGCGTTGCTCGGGGAGGGGTCTATGAGCAGTTCTTC.

This clonotype was observed many times. The chain carries TRBV19 and TRBJ2-7, with TRBD2 matching over 7 bases. The CDR3 spans 15 residues. Germline trimming cut 4 bases from V and 2 bases from J; bases unmatched to any gene: 8. The germline CDR1 and CDR2 sequences are LNHDA and SQIVND (reference sequence). The CDR3 protein is CASSTLYAGAYEQYF. The CDR3 DNA reads as TGTGCCAGTAGTACCCTCTACGCGGGGGCCTACGAGCAGTACTTC.

Of note for this clonotype: A clone one base away is much larger, so this may be a read error. V and J are TRBV7-9 and TRBJ2-7, with D possibly matching TRBD1 (5 bases). The V and J ends lost 1 base and 3 bases respectively, with 22 bases between them. CDR3 size: 18 residues. Germline lookup yields CDR1 SEHNR and CDR2 FQNEAQ (reference sequence). CDR3 in amino acids: CASSLGFSRGVPHYEQYF. The CDR3 nucleotides are TGTGCCAGCAGCTTAGGATTTTCTAGGGGCGTCCCCCACTACGAGCAGTACTTC.

This sequence joins TRBV5-1 and TRBJ1-1, with 8 bases identical to TRBD1. The CDR3 has 16 residues. The V segment lost 0 bases and the J segment 1 base; nucleotides outside the gene matches: 5. The germline V gene has CDR1 SGHRS and CDR2 YFSETQ. The CDR3 spells CASSLVTGQANTEAFF. CDR3 DNA sequence: TGCGCCAGCAGCTTGGTCACGGGACAGGCGAACACTGAAGCTTTCTTT.

This clonotype was counted many times. The J gene is TRBJ2-7, the V gene TRBV16; D remains ambiguous. In germline, CDR1 is KGHSY, CDR2 FQNENV. This CDR3 spans 12 amino acids. V lost 2 bases, J lost 6 bases, and 8 bases lay in between. The CDR3 sequence: CASSQGQTEQYF. The CDR3 DNA is TGTGCCAGCAGCCAAGGGCAAACCGAGCAGTACTTC.